This is a list of T cell receptor beta chains from one sample in a study of blood T cell repertoires in COVID-19. The repertoire was sequenced with immunoSEQ multiplex PCR; TCRdb's copy has only in-frame clones and lacks some. This table holds more than 300,000 clones, roughly 80% found once. Sequenced sample: PBMCs or T cells enriched from blood (not recorded which). The receptor source for this set is a woman between 50 and 59 years old who had recovered from COVID-19. Each CDR3 is given without its conserved first and last residue.

V: TRBV7-9; J: TRBJ1-2; CDR3: ASSSNRGDYGYT
V: TRBV12-3/TRBV12-4; J: TRBJ2-1; CDR3: ASSRGNEQF
V: TRBV7-2; J: TRBJ2-1; CDR3: ASSLVAGGISGNEQF
V: TRBV7-2; J: TRBJ1-2; CDR3: ASSKDRGRDYGYT
V: TRBV7-9; J: TRBJ2-5; CDR3: ASSLPVGTPHSETQY
V: TRBV12-3/TRBV12-4; J: TRBJ2-7; CDR3: ASSSSGRALY
V: TRBV4-2; J: TRBJ1-1; CDR3: ASSSKGDTEAF
V: TRBV30; J: TRBJ1-1; CDR3: AWSVLGVIDTEAF
V: TRBV29-1; J: TRBJ1-1; CDR3: SVPGQTNTEAF
V: TRBV6-2/TRBV6-3; J: TRBJ2-7; CDR3: ASSPDRGGYEQY
V: TRBV2; J: TRBJ1-1; CDR3: ASKGGGSVMNTEAF
V: TRBV6-4; J: TRBJ1-2; CDR3: ASRRDSTNYGYT
V: TRBV29-1; J: TRBJ1-2; CDR3: SVGTAGYGYT
V: TRBV6-4; J: TRBJ2-1; CDR3: ASSYAGAPSSYNEQF
V: TRBV7-3; J: TRBJ2-1; CDR3: ASSYQAHRTNEQF
V: TRBV3-1/TRBV3-2; J: TRBJ1-1; CDR3: ASSSAGVTEAF
V: TRBV7-9; J: TRBJ2-7; CDR3: ASSLGRSEQY
V: TRBV10-3; J: TRBJ1-5; CDR3: AISDTTVSNQPQH
V: TRBV7-6; J: TRBJ2-1; CDR3: ASSLGAAGEGRQF
V: TRBV30; J: TRBJ1-2; CDR3: AWSVGEATGYT
V: TRBV27; J: TRBJ1-1; CDR3: ASTGRGMNTEAF
V: TRBV7-9; J: TRBJ1-2; CDR3: ASSLLTDRFPFWGYT
V: TRBV24-1; J: TRBJ1-5; CDR3: ATSDLQGTRRNQPQH
V: TRBV5-4; J: TRBJ1-2; CDR3: ASTPQGFDGYT
V: TRBV2; J: TRBJ2-7; CDR3: ASSQEAGLSYEQY
V: TRBV30; J: TRBJ1-6; CDR3: ATQVAGSPLH
V: TRBV5-4; J: TRBJ1-6; CDR3: ASSNRELEPSYNSPLH
V: TRBV27; J: TRBJ1-2; CDR3: ASSLGQGNYGYT
V: TRBV6-5; J: TRBJ1-1; CDR3: ASIFGTGSGEAF
V: TRBV11-2; J: TRBJ2-3; CDR3: ASSLGLADTDTQY
V: TRBV30; J: TRBJ2-1; CDR3: AWTWTSASYNEQF
V: TRBV19; J: TRBJ1-5; CDR3: ASSVDRWNQPQH
V: TRBV9; J: TRBJ2-1; CDR3: ASSVGTEYNEQF
V: TRBV7-8; J: TRBJ1-2; CDR3: ASSRTGAYGYT
V: TRBV2; J: TRBJ1-1; CDR3: ASTRDLEAF
V: TRBV4-1; J: TRBJ2-1; CDR3: ASSQDSTGSYNEQF
V: TRBV4-1; J: TRBJ2-7; CDR3: ASSPYGRGTNEQY
V: TRBV7-2; J: TRBJ2-7; CDR3: ASSLAPQGSYEQY
V: TRBV3-1/TRBV3-2; J: TRBJ1-2; CDR3: ASSQVRDSGYDYGYT
V: TRBV3-1/TRBV3-2; J: TRBJ1-1; CDR3: ASSQDRVNTEAF
V: TRBV19; J: TRBJ1-5; CDR3: ASSIGRGQPQH
V: TRBV5-4; J: TRBJ2-3; CDR3: ASSETGTGDTQY
V: TRBV7-8; J: TRBJ1-6; CDR3: ASSLSIRAANNSPLH
V: TRBV30; J: TRBJ2-2; CDR3: AFGQAIFSGELF
V: TRBV11-2; J: TRBJ1-3; CDR3: ASSLDFTAYSGNTIY